The 31 T cell receptor beta chains reported below all come from one sample, sequenced in a study of beta chain features in type 1 diabetes. Study outcomes and limitations: For Type 1 diabetes patients, all four CD4+ subsets carried TCRB CDR3s that were moderately but significantly shorter.

Investigators reverse transcribed all isolated RNA, so they sequenced expressed TCRB transcripts. TCRdb's table, derived via immunoSEQ multiplex PCR, lists solely in-frame clones and lacks some. Of 250,000 to 350,000 clones listed, over 12% are singletons. No cognate antigen is known for these TCRs. The sequenced material came from naive CD4+ T cells from blood. The receptors shown here come from a young man with type 1 diabetes.

This clone came up a few times. This sequence joins TRBV18 and TRBJ1-2; 10 nucleotides agree with TRBD1. The CDR3 covers 15 residues. Germline V gene data show CDR1 as KGHSH and CDR2 as LQKENI. Trimming at V came to 3 bases and at J to 5 bases, leaving 6 bases not matched to a gene. The CDR3 here is CASSPDGQGVYGYTF. DNA for the CDR3: TGTGCCAGCTCACCCGACGGACAGGGGGTTTATGGCTACACCTTC.

This clone appeared a few times. The chain is built from TRBV19 and TRBJ2-1; D ambiguous. CDR3 length: 11 amino acids. The V end lost 5 bases, the J end lost 7 bases, and 6 bases lay between the germline ends. From germline, CDR1 is LNHDA and CDR2 SQIVND (reference sequence). The CDR3 bases are TGTGCCAGTAGTGTGCGGAATGAGCAGTTCTTC. This gives the protein CASSVRNEQFF.

The CDR3 region has the DNA TGTGCCTGGCACAGGGTTGGGGAGACCCAGTACTTC. It encodes CAWHRVGETQYF. This chain joins TRBV30 and TRBJ2-5, with D possibly matching TRBD1 (6 bases). V was trimmed by 5 bases and J by 5 bases, leaving 12 bases between them. Germline-derived CDR1 and CDR2 are GTSNPN and SVGIG (reference sequence). The CDR3 is 12 residues long. Together with reference TRBV30 and TRBJ2-5, the CDR3 gives the full variable domain: SQTIHQWPATLVQPVGSPLSLECTVEGTSNPNLYWYRQAAGRGLQLLFYSVGIGQISSEVPQNLSASRPQDRQFILSSKKLLLSDSGFYLCAWHRVGETQYFGPGTRLLVL.

This clone has only a few counts. V and J are TRBV30 and TRBJ1-2; D is perhaps TRBD1 (6 bases). From germline, CDR1 is GTSNPN and CDR2 SVGIG (reference sequence). The V end was cut by 3 bases, the J end by 9 bases, with 8 bases between. This CDR3 is 10 amino acids long. Here the CDR3 DNA reads TGTGCCTGGAGGGGGGCGAGCTACACCTTC. This sequence encodes CAWRGASYTF.

The chain links TRBV2 to TRBJ1-2; no definite D call. The CDR3 spans 11 residues. The V gene lost 4 bases and the J gene lost 7 bases, with 7 bases spanning the gap. Germline assignment: CDR1 SNHLY and CDR2 FYNNEI. The CDR3 sequence is CASSVLRGYTF. The CDR3 DNA reads as TGTGCCAGCAGTGTCCTTCGTGGCTACACCTTC.

This chain uses TRBV18 with TRBJ1-4; possibly TRBD1 for D (6 bases). V was pared by 3 bases and J by 0 bases, with 8 bases between. The CDR3 is 15 residues long. The germline V gene encodes CDR1 KGHSH and CDR2 LQKENI. CDR3 region: CASSPDRATNEKLFF. CDR3 DNA: TGTGCCAGCTCACCGGACAGAGCAACTAATGAAAAACTGTTTTTT.

The gene calls are TRBV7-2 and TRBJ2-1; 10 bases align to TRBD2. The germline V gene encodes CDR1 SGHTA and CDR2 FQGNSA. J was trimmed by 3 bases and V by 11 bases; bases with no gene match: 10. The CDR3 consists of 15 residues. The CDR3 is CALAGATGIYNEQFF. Here the CDR3 DNA reads TGTGCCCTAGCGGGGGCGACGGGAATCTACAATGAGCAGTTCTTC. The whole variable domain, remainder taken from reference TRBV7-2 and TRBJ2-1, is GAGVSQSPSNKVTEKGKDVELRCDPISGHTALYWYRQSLGQGLEFLIYFQGNSAPDKSGLPSDRFSAERTGGSVSTLTIQRTQQEDSAVYLCALAGATGIYNEQFFGPGTRLTVL.

This clone has more than one count but fewer than ten. This sequence joins TRBV5-1 and TRBJ2-5; 8 bases align to TRBD1. The trim removed 3 bases at V and 4 bases at J, leaving 5 bases unmatched. The CDR3 runs 14 residues. Germline CDR1 reads SGHRS; CDR2 reads YFSETQ. CDR3 nucleotide sequence: TGCGCCAGCAGCTCGCTGACAGGGGCAGAGACCCAGTACTTC. It codes for CASSSLTGAETQYF.

The chain combines TRBV19 with TRBJ2-2; D is ambiguous. The CDR3 extends over 12 amino acids. V lost 6 bases and J lost 7, with 9 bases in between. Germline V gene lookup returns CDR1 LNHDA and CDR2 SQIVND (reference sequence). CDR3 nucleotide sequence: TGTGCCAGTAGCCGGCGCGGCGGGGAGCTGTTTTTT. This codes for CASSRRGGELFF.

A few counts support this clone. J is TRBJ2-7 and V is TRBV29-1, with TRBD2 matching over 9 bases. The CDR3 contains 14 residues. V lost 4 bases and J lost 0; bases outside the gene matches: 4. Germline CDR1 reads SQVTM; CDR2 reads ANQGSEA. The CDR3 loop reads CSVAGTSSSYEQYF. DNA for the CDR3: TGCAGCGTTGCCGGGACTAGCAGCTCCTACGAGCAGTACTTC.

This clone was counted a few times. The chain couples TRBV7-9 to TRBJ2-5; D gene unclear. Trimming removed 1 base at V and 1 base at J, with 10 bases between. Germline V gene lookup returns CDR1 SEHNR and CDR2 FQNEAQ (reference sequence). The CDR3 spans 15 residues. In DNA form, the CDR3 reads TGTGCCAGCAGCTTAGGCGAAGCAGGCCAAGAGACCCAGTACTTC. As protein: CASSLGEAGQETQYF. Based on the CDR3 plus reference TRBV7-9 and TRBJ2-5, the full variable domain is DTGVSQNPRHKITKRGQNVTFRCDPISEHNRLYWYRQTLGQGPEFLTYFQNEAQLEKSRLLSDRFSAERPKGSFSTLEIQRTEQGDSAMYLCASSLGEAGQETQYFGPGTRLLVL.

This clone has ten or more counts. The chain joins TRBV4-2 to TRBJ2-5; 9 bases fit TRBD2. Trimming removed 1 base from V and 0 bases from J; junction bases left unmatched: 3. Germline lookup yields CDR1 LGHNA and CDR2 YNFKEQ. The CDR3 is made up of 16 amino acids. CDR3 sequence (DNA): TGTGCCAGCAGCCAAGGTGCGGGAGGGGACCAAGAGACCCAGTACTTC. It is translated as CASSQGAGGDQETQYF.

This clone was seen more than once but under ten times. The V gene is TRBV11-2, the J gene TRBJ2-1, with D maybe TRBD1 (6 bases). The germline gives CDR1 SGHAT, CDR2 FQNNGV. The CDR3 runs to 14 residues. V gave up 3 bases and J gave up 6 bases, with 12 bases separating them. This CDR3 is CASSFMDSSNEQFF. CDR3 sequence (DNA): TGTGCCAGCAGCTTTATGGACAGTTCCAATGAGCAGTTCTTC.

This clone was observed a handful of times. The chain couples TRBV27 to TRBJ2-3, with TRBD1 identical over 7 bases. The CDR3 runs 14 residues. V was clipped by 7 bases and J by 2 bases; unmatched bases: 6. CDR1 is MNHEY and CDR2 is SMNVEV in the germline V gene (reference sequence). This CDR3 is CASTYRGSTDTQYF. The CDR3 DNA is TGTGCCAGCACATACAGGGGTTCCACAGATACGCAGTATTTT.

The rearrangement links TRBV5-1 to TRBJ2-1; D unresolved. Trimming left V 4 bases short and J 9 bases short, with 14 bases between. The CDR3 spans 13 residues. In germline, CDR1 is SGHRS, CDR2 YFSETQ. Here the CDR3 DNA reads TGCGCCAGCAGCCTCGACTTGGCGGTTGAGCAGTTCTTC. Translation gives CASSLDLAVEQFF.

J is TRBJ2-1 and V is TRBV11-1, with 7 bases fitting TRBD2. The CDR3 spans 17 residues. Trimming removed 2 bases from V and 0 bases from J; junction bases left unmatched: 7. Germline V CDR1 and CDR2: SGHAT, FQDESV (reference sequence). For the CDR3, the DNA is TGTGCCAGCAGCTTAAGACGTGGCGGGGGCTCCTACAATGAGCAGTTCTTC. This gives the protein CASSLRRGGGSYNEQFF.

This clone has a handful of counts. The chain has TRBV5-1 and TRBJ2-1; D is ambiguous. CDR1 is SGHRS and CDR2 is YFSETQ in the germline V gene. Trimming removed 0 bases at V and 11 bases at J, with 6 bases between. The CDR3 loop spans 11 amino acids. As DNA, the CDR3 is TGCGCCAGCAGCTTGGATACTCAGCAGTTCTTC. It translates to CASSLDTQQFF.

The chain joins TRBV7-2 to TRBJ2-2; TRBD2 matches at 7 bases. CDR3 length equals 15 residues. Unmatched junction bases numbered 3, after V lost 1 base and J lost 4 bases. The germline gives CDR1 SGHTA, CDR2 FQGNSA. The CDR3 sequence: CASSLERTSTGELFF. The CDR3 DNA reads as TGTGCCAGCAGCTTAGAGAGGACTAGCACCGGGGAGCTGTTTTTT.

The CDR3 loop reads CASSRLAGVGEQFF. As DNA, the CDR3 is TGTGCCAGCAGCAGACTAGCGGGAGTAGGTGAGCAGTTCTTC. The genes are TRBV6-5 and TRBJ2-1; 12 bases line up with TRBD2. The CDR3 contains 14 residues. J gave up 9 bases and V 6 bases, and 6 bases lay outside the gene matches. Germline loops: CDR1 MNHEY, CDR2 SVGAGI.

This clone was detected a few times. The chain uses TRBV28 and TRBJ2-1; D might be TRBD2 (5 bases). This CDR3 spans 14 amino acids. Germline CDR1 reads MDHEN; CDR2 reads SYDVKM. The ends were cut back, 7 bases at V and 5 bases at J, with 15 bases in the middle. The DNA for the CDR3 is TGTGCCAGCACGCAGCGGAGAGGGAACAATGAGCAGTTCTTC. This gives the protein CASTQRRGNNEQFF.

This clone came up a few times. The J gene is TRBJ2-5, the V gene TRBV7-2; TRBD2 agrees at 10 bases. V lost 5 bases, J lost 5 bases, and 5 bases stayed unmatched. This CDR3 contains 14 residues. The germline V gene encodes CDR1 SGHTA and CDR2 FQGNSA. Here the CDR3 DNA reads TGTGCCAGCAGCGAGCGGGAGGGCCAGGAGACCCAGTACTTC. Protein: CASSEREGQETQYF.

The chain joins TRBV19 to TRBJ2-3, with 10 nucleotides matching TRBD2. The CDR3 loop spans 14 amino acids. V was clipped by 9 bases and J by 4 bases; unmatched bases: 7. Germline CDR1 reads LNHDA; CDR2 reads SQIVND (reference sequence). The CDR3: CASIAGGYSDTQYF. In nucleotides, the CDR3 is TGTGCCAGCATAGCGGGAGGCTACTCAGATACGCAGTATTTT.

There are a few counts of this clone. The chain carries TRBV30 and TRBJ2-7; 13 bases are shared with TRBD2. The CDR3 length is 13 residues. Per germline, CDR1 GTSNPN and CDR2 SVGIG (reference sequence). CDR3 nucleotide sequence: TGTTCCCTGGAGACTAGCGGGGGGAACGAGCAGTACTTC. Its protein product is CSLETSGGNEQYF.

The chain employs TRBV28 and TRBJ2-7; D might be TRBD2 (6 bases). The germline V gene encodes CDR1 MDHEN and CDR2 SYDVKM. This CDR3 region has 13 residues. V lost 8 bases, J lost 7 bases, and 18 bases lay in between. The CDR3, as DNA: TGTGCCAGCGCACCGGGACTGGCGGGTGAGCAGTACTTC. Amino acids: CASAPGLAGEQYF.

The chain carries TRBV7-2 and TRBJ1-1; a possible D gene is TRBD1 (5 bases). Germline CDR1 SGHTA, CDR2 FQGNSA. The V and J ends lost 1 base and 2 bases respectively, with 11 bases between them. The CDR3 is made up of 15 amino acids. The CDR3 DNA reads as TGTGCCAGCAGCTTAGGGGCAGGGTCCAACACTGAAGCTTTCTTT. It encodes CASSLGAGSNTEAFF. The variable domain in full, with the rest retrieved from reference TRBV7-2 and TRBJ1-1, is GAGVSQSPSNKVTEKGKDVELRCDPISGHTALYWYRQSLGQGLEFLIYFQGNSAPDKSGLPSDRFSAERTGGSVSTLTIQRTQQEDSAVYLCASSLGAGSNTEAFFGQGTRLTVV.

The CDR3 DNA follows: TGTGCCAGCAGCTTAGCCCCGGCCCCTAGCGGGGACAATGAGCAGTTCTTC. It specifies CASSLAPAPSGDNEQFF. This chain joins TRBV7-9 and TRBJ2-1, with 9 bases fitting TRBD2. The germline gives CDR1 SEHNR, CDR2 FQNEAQ (reference sequence). J gave up 5 bases and V 0 bases, and 8 bases lay outside the gene matches. This CDR3 contains 17 residues.

This clone was found once. DNA for the CDR3: TGTGCCAGCAGCCAGACTAGCGGGGGGCGGGGAGAGACCCAGTACTTC. This gives the protein CASSQTSGGRGETQYF. V gene TRBV9 combines with J gene TRBJ2-5, with TRBD2 matching over 13 bases. There are 16 residues in the CDR3. From germline, CDR1 is SGDLS and CDR2 YYNGEE. V lost 4 bases to trimming and J lost 4 bases; unmatched junction nucleotides: 7.

V and J are TRBV6-6 and TRBJ2-7; the D gene is possibly TRBD2 (5 bases). This CDR3 contains 13 residues. Germline CDR1 MNHNY, CDR2 SVGAGI (reference sequence). The V gene lost 2 bases and the J gene lost 6 bases, with 11 bases spanning the gap. The CDR3 region is CASSYVGVSEQYF. CDR3 in DNA: TGTGCCAGCAGTTACGTGGGAGTGAGCGAGCAGTACTTC.

The CDR3 bases are TGTGCCTGGAACCGGTTAAGGTCGGGGAACACTGAAGCTTTCTTT. Amino acids: CAWNRLRSGNTEAFF. The chain employs TRBV30 and TRBJ1-1; unclear D gene. The length of the CDR3 is 15 residues. The germline V gene encodes CDR1 GTSNPN and CDR2 SVGIG (reference sequence). The ends were cut back, 4 bases at V and 1 base at J, with 16 bases in the middle.

This clone was seen a handful of times. The chain joins TRBV7-2 to TRBJ2-7; D is perhaps TRBD2 (5 bases). Trimming removed 1 base from V and 3 bases from J, with 16 bases in between. The CDR3 runs 16 residues. CDR1 is SGHTA, CDR2 FQGNSA, per germline. Here the CDR3 reads CASSLGFSGGFYEQYF. DNA for the CDR3: TGTGCCAGCAGCTTAGGGTTCTCCGGCGGGTTCTACGAGCAGTACTTC.

The chain uses TRBV18 and TRBJ1-2; TRBD1 matches at 8 bases. The V gene end was trimmed by 3 bases and the J gene end by 4 bases; junction bases not matched to a gene: 4. The CDR3 contains 14 residues. The germline V gene has CDR1 KGHSH and CDR2 LQKENI. The CDR3, as DNA: TGTGCCAGCTCACCGGACAGGGCCGGCTATGGCTACACCTTC. This gives the protein CASSPDRAGYGYTF.